Described below is a single TCR beta chain sequence and its context. Repertoires were generated with immunoSEQ multiplex PCR, while TCRdb's copy carries only in-frame clones and drops some. The sample yields roughly 30,000 clones, 60% to 80% seen once. The CDR3 loop spans 18 amino acids. V gave up 5 bases and J gave up 0 bases, with 20 bases separating them. CDR1 is MNHEY, CDR2 SMNVEV, per germline (reference sequence). This entry comes from a study of blood T cell repertoires in COVID-19. The TCR originated in a woman in her sixties with acute or convalescent COVID-19. Sequenced material: peripheral blood. The chain is built from TRBV27 and TRBJ1-3, with D maybe TRBD1 (5 bases). In nucleotides, the CDR3 is TGTGCCAGCAGTCCCTACCCGCAGGGAGGCGGCTCTGGAAACACCATATATTTT. Its protein product is CASSPYPQGGGSGNTIYF.